This T cell receptor beta chain came from a study of T cells after yellow fever vaccination. Findings and caveats of the study: Post-booster samples contained most primary-vaccination clones (approximately 96% CD4, almost 90% CD8).

Conversion of TCR transcripts into cDNA relied on 5'RACE template switching, which added a universal primer site and UMIs. MiXCR, applied by TCRdb to the 5' RACE reads, yields one record per CDR3 protein. The profile shows some 320,000 distinct CDR3 sequences, approximately 4% of them singletons. This clonotype has just a few counts. Its specificity is not known. CDR3 length equals 13 residues. V gave up 3 bases and J gave up 8 bases, with 14 bases separating them. Per the germline V gene, CDR1 is SGDLS and CDR2 is YYNGEE. The receptor comes from a man aged 18 to 30 who received the YFV17D yellow fever vaccine. This chain joins TRBV9 and TRBJ2-5; D possibly corresponds to TRBD2 (5 bases). Source: PBMCs, taken 5 days after the yellow fever booster vaccination. The CDR3 region has the DNA TGTGCCAGCAGCGCCTCCCCGGAGGAAACCCAGTACTTC. This encodes CASSASPEETQYF.